This TCR beta chain was sequenced for a study of T cell responses to AZD1222 COVID-19 vaccine. Whole-study findings and limits: At study baseline, merely five or six AZD1222 recipients were seropositive. Repertoire sampling occurred only after the peak T cell response. Spike regions recognized by vaccine-associated CD4 TCRs spanned the protein, led by 160-218 and 743-854. The donor group comprised mostly white British people and more females; the analysis possibly underestimated clonal diversity.

Assay: immunoSEQ multiplex PCR; the TCRdb copy retains only in-frame clones and omits some. This repertoire shows some 200,000 clones, roughly nine tenths found once; its top ten account for 3.6%. Germline V lookup: CDR1 MDHEN, CDR2 SYDVKM. The CDR3 extends over 12 amino acids. The germline V and J ends were trimmed by 3 bases and 7 bases, with 9 bases remaining between them. This clone was counted between two and nine times. Its antigen is still unknown. The chain joins TRBV28 to TRBJ1-2; D ambiguous. The sequenced sample was peripheral blood, obtained 28 days after the second dose of the MenACWY control vaccine. This sequence was found in an adult who received the MenACWY meningococcal vaccine as a control. The DNA of the CDR3 is TGTGCCAGCAGTTTCCTCTCCTTTGGCTACACCTTC. It encodes CASSFLSFGYTF.